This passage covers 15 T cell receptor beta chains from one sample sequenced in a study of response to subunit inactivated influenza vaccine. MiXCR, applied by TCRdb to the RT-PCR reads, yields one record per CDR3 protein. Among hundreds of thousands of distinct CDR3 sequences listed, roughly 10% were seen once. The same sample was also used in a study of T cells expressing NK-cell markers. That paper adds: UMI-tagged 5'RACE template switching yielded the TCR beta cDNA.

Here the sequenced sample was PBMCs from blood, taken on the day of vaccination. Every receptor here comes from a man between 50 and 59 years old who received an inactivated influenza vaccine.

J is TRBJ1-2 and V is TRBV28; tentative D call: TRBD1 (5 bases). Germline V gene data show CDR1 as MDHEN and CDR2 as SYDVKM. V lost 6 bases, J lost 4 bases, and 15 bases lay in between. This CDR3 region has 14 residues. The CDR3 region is CASSLDRYFYGYTF. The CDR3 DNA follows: TGTGCCAGCAGCCTCGACAGATATTTCTATGGCTACACCTTC.

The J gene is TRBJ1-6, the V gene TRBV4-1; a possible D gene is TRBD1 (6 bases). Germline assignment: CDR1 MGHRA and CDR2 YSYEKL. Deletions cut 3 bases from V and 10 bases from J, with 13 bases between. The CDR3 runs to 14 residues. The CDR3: CASSQADRPSPLHF. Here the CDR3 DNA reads TGCGCCAGCAGCCAGGCGGACAGACCCTCACCCCTCCACTTT.

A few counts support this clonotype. For the CDR3, the DNA is TGTGCCAGTAGCCGCCAGGGGGGGAGATCCTACAATGAGCAGTTCTTC. Translating gives CASSRQGGRSYNEQFF. This rearrangement joins TRBV19 to TRBJ2-1, with D perhaps TRBD1 or TRBD2 (7 bases each). CDR3 size: 16 residues. Germline assignment: CDR1 LNHDA and CDR2 SQIVND (reference sequence). The ends were cut back, 6 bases at V and 1 base at J, with 16 bases in the middle.

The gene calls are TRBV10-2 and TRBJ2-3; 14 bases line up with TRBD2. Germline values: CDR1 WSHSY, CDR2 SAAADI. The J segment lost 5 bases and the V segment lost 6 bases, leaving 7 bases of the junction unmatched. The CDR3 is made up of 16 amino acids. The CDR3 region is CASSRGLAGAGDTQYF. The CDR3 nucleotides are TGCGCCAGCAGCCGGGGACTAGCGGGGGCGGGAGATACGCAGTATTTT.

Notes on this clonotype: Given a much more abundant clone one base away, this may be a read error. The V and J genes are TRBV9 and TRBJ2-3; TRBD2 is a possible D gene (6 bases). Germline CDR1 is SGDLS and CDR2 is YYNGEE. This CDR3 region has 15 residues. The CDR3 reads CASSVGGTATDMQYF. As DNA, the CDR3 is TGTGCCAGCAGCGTAGGAGGGACTGCAACAGATATGCAGTATTTT.

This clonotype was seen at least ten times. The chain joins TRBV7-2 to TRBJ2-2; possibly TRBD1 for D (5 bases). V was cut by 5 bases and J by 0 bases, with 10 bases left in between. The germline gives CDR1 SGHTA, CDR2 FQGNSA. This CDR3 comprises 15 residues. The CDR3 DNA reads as TGTGCCAGCAGCAGGACAAAAACGAACACCGGGGAGCTGTTTTTT. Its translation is CASSRTKTNTGELFF.

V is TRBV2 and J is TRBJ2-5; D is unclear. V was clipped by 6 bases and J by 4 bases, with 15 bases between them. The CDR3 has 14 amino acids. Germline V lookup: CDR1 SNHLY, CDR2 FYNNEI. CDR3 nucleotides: TGTGCCAGCAGATCGTCTAACCGCAGAGAGACCCAGTACTTC. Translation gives CASRSSNRRETQYF. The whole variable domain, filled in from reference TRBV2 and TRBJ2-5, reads EPEVTQTPSHQVTQMGQEVILRCVPISNHLYFYWYRQILGQKVEFLVSFYNNEISEKSEIFDDQFSVERPDGSNFTLKIRSTKLEDSAMYFCASRSSNRRETQYFGPGTRLLVL.

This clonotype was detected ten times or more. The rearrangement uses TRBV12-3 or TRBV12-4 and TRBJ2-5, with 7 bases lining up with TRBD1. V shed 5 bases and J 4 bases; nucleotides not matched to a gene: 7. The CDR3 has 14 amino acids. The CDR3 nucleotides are TGTGCCAGCAGTACAGGGGTGGTTACAGAGACCCAGTACTTC. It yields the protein CASSTGVVTETQYF.

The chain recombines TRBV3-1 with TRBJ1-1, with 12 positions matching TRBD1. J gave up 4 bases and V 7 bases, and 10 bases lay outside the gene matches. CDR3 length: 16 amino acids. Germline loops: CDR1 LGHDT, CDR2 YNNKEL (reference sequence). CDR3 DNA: TGTGCCAGCACCCCCAGGGACAGGGGGCTAGGCACTGAAGCTTTCTTT. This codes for CASTPRDRGLGTEAFF.

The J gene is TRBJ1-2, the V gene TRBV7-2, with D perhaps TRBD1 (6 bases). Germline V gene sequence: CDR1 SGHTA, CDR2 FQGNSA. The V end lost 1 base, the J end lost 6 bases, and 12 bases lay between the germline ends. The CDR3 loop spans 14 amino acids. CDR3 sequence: CASSLEAGDNGYTF. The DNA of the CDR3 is TGTGCCAGCAGCTTAGAGGCAGGGGATAATGGCTACACCTTC.

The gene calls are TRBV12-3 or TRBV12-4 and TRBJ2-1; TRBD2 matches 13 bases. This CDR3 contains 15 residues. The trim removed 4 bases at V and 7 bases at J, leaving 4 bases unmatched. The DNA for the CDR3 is TGTGCCAGCAGTTCACTAGCGGGAGGGGGGAATGAGCAGTTCTTC. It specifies CASSSLAGGGNEQFF.

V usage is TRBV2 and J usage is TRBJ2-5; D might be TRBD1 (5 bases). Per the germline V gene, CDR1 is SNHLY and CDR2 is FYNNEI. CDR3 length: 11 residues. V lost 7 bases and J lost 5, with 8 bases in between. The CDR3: CASTGLETQYF. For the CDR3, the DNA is TGTGCCAGCACAGGGTTGGAGACCCAGTACTTC.

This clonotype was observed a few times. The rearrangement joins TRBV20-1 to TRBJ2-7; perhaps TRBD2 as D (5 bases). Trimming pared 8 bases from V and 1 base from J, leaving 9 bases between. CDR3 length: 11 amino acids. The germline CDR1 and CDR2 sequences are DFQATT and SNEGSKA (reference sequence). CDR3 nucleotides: TGCAGTCTGACGGGGTCCTACGAGCAGTACTTC. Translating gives CSLTGSYEQYF.

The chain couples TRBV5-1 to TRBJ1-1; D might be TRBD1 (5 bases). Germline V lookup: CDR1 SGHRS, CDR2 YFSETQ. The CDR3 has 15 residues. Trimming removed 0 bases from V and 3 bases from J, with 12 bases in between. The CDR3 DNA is TGCGCCAGCAGCTTGGGGGTCGACAGTTACACTGAAGCTTTCTTT. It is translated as CASSLGVDSYTEAFF.

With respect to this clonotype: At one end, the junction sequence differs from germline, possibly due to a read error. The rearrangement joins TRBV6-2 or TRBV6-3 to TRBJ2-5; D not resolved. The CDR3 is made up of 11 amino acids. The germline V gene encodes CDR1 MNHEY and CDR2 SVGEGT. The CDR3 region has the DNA TGTGCCGGCAGCGTGCAAGAGACCCAGTACTTC. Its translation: CAGSVQETQYF.